This T cell receptor beta chain is from a study of breast tumors, draining lymph nodes, adjacent tissues. General observations from the study: Tumor and nontumor repertoires were significantly more similar in luminal-like than in basal-like breast cancer. Tumors had less TCR diversity than lymph nodes, more than nontumor tissue.

The CDR3 covers 14 residues. Trimming took off 7 bases at V and 4 bases at J, with 15 bases between the two ends. Germline V gene lookup returns CDR1 LNHDA and CDR2 SQIVND (reference sequence). The lymph nodes were axillary draining lymph nodes from breast cancer patients. TCRdb reprocessed the multiplex PCR reads via MiXCR and lists one record per CDR3 protein. The sample has 150,000 to 200,000 distinct CDR3 sequences, 25% to 40% seen once. This clonotype was counted at least ten times. The antigen remains undetermined. Sequencing used axillary lymph node tissue. The rearrangement links TRBV19 to TRBJ2-3, with a tentative D call TRBD2 (7 bases). This clonotype was obtained from a female donor with breast cancer. Some clones in this sample may be carry-over from other donors' samples. The CDR3 spells CASTPRGAADTQYF. CDR3 nucleotide sequence: TGTGCCAGTACTCCACGGGGGGCCGCAGATACGCAGTATTTT.